These 29 T cell receptor beta chains share one sample of origin, sequenced in a study of T cells expressing NK-cell markers. One entry per CDR3 protein, without DNA, is what TCRdb gives after re-calling the 5' RACE reads. The sample holds 300,000 to 450,000 distinct CDR3 sequences. The sample consisted of blood T cells: a sorted CD56 or NKG2C T cell subset, CD4+ or CD8+ T cells, or bulk PBMC T cells (not recorded which). The receptors here all came from a man aged 18 to 69 in good health.

The chain joins TRBV12-3 or TRBV12-4 to TRBJ1-6; TCRdb names TRBD1, which stays unverified in the absence of DNA. CDR3 length equals 17 residues. This CDR3 is CASSLGTRSSYNSPLHF.

The chain uses TRBV12-3 or TRBV12-4 and TRBJ2-7; TCRdb names TRBD2, which stays unverified in the absence of DNA. The CDR3 spans 15 residues. CDR3 loop: CASNLAGGSSNEQYF.

V and J are TRBV28 and TRBJ1-5; TCRdb reports TRBD1, a call that lacks DNA to check it against. The germline gives CDR1 MDHEN, CDR2 SYDVKM. The CDR3 length is 15 residues. The CDR3 protein is CASSTDRVSNQPQHF.

The chain is built from TRBV5-1 and TRBJ2-1; lacking DNA, the TRBD1 call made by TCRdb goes unchecked. Germline lookup yields CDR1 SGHRS and CDR2 YFSETQ. This CDR3 spans 17 amino acids. CDR3 in amino acids: CASSQGQVYSSYNEQFF.

The chain has TRBV7-9 and TRBJ2-2; TCRdb picks TRBD1, but there is no DNA to check that call. The germline CDR1 and CDR2 sequences are SEHNR and FQNEAQ (reference sequence). There are 15 residues in the CDR3. The CDR3 is CASSWTGINTGELFF.

This sequence joins TRBV11-2 and TRBJ2-7. The germline V gene encodes CDR1 SGHAT and CDR2 FQNNGV. The CDR3 sequence is 15 residues long. The CDR3 sequence: CASSSTGFTTDEQYF.

V is TRBV5-1 and J is TRBJ2-1; TCRdb lists TRBD2, though no DNA is available to test this call. In germline, CDR1 is SGHRS, CDR2 YFSETQ. CDR3 length: 17 residues. Here the CDR3 reads CASSFGGLAGASNEQFF.

The chain employs TRBV29-1 and TRBJ1-5. Germline values: CDR1 SQVTM, CDR2 ANQGSEA. This CDR3 spans 13 amino acids. CDR3 residues: CSVVSGWNQPQHF.

This chain connects TRBV20-1 to TRBJ1-1. The germline V gene encodes CDR1 DFQATT and CDR2 SNEGSKA (reference sequence). The CDR3 totals 12 residues. This CDR3 is CSAPGRGTEAFF.

The chain joins TRBV18 to TRBJ2-2; TCRdb's D call of TRBD1 is untestable without DNA. Per germline, CDR1 KGHSH and CDR2 LQKENI. The CDR3 is made up of 17 amino acids. The CDR3 sequence: CASSPAGHPLLGGELFF.

The chain combines TRBV2 with TRBJ2-3; TCRdb's assignment of TRBD2 cannot be checked, as there is no DNA. Germline loops: CDR1 SNHLY, CDR2 FYNNEI. The length of the CDR3 is 15 residues. Here the CDR3 reads CASISDALDPDTQYF.

This rearrangement joins TRBV28 to TRBJ1-1; TCRdb calls TRBD1, which cannot be checked without DNA. The CDR3 is made up of 13 amino acids. Per the germline V gene, CDR1 is MDHEN and CDR2 is SYDVKM. CDR3 residues: CASSSNPGPRAFF. Full variable domain (rest looked up from reference TRBV28 and TRBJ1-1): DVKVTQSSRYLVKRTGEKVFLECVQDMDHENMFWYRQDPGLGLRLIYFSYDVKMKEKGDIPEGYSVSREKKERFSLILESASTNQTSMYLCASSSNPGPRAFFGQGTRLTVV.

This chain connects TRBV29-1 to TRBJ2-1; checking the TCRdb D call of TRBD1 is not possible without DNA. The CDR3 extends over 15 amino acids. Germline V gene lookup returns CDR1 SQVTM and CDR2 ANQGSEA. CDR3 residues: CSVRPGTGTYNEQFF.

The rearrangement uses TRBV6-2 or TRBV6-3 and TRBJ1-5. The germline V gene encodes CDR1 MNHEY and CDR2 SVGEGT. The CDR3 runs to 15 residues. CDR3 protein: CASSFGGFSNQPQHF.

The CDR3 sequence: CASSDQGYVVQPQHF. The V gene is TRBV6-1, the J gene TRBJ1-5; the D call from TCRdb, TRBD1, cannot be confirmed without DNA. Germline CDR1 is MNHNS and CDR2 is SASEGT. The CDR3 contains 15 residues.

This chain uses TRBV30 with TRBJ1-6. Per the germline V gene, CDR1 is GTSNPN and CDR2 is SVGIG (reference sequence). The CDR3 runs 13 residues. CDR3 region: CAWSPNQVSPLHF.

The chain carries TRBV15 and TRBJ2-1; as DNA is missing, the TRBD1 call by TCRdb cannot be tested. The CDR3 loop spans 13 amino acids. Per the germline V gene, CDR1 is LNHNV and CDR2 is YYDKDF (reference sequence). The CDR3 loop reads CATSRTGGNEQFF.

The J gene is TRBJ2-7, the V gene TRBV5-1; TCRdb outputs TRBD1, but without DNA this stays unchecked. CDR3 length equals 15 residues. Germline assignment: CDR1 SGHRS and CDR2 YFSETQ. CDR3 sequence: CASSLEGSPSYEQYF.

The chain employs TRBV5-1 and TRBJ2-5; TCRdb designates TRBD1, a call that cannot be tested without DNA. Germline CDR1 and CDR2: SGHRS and YFSETQ. CDR3 length: 14 residues. The CDR3 reads CASSPTGQDQTQYF.

The chain joins TRBV12-2 to TRBJ2-3; lacking DNA, the TRBD1 call made by TCRdb goes unchecked. TRBV12-2 is labeled a pseudogene. The CDR3 sequence is 19 residues long. The chain's CDR3 is CASRLSGGTGGGRTDTQYF.

The J gene is TRBJ2-1, the V gene TRBV11-1; TCRdb's D call, TRBD2, is unchecked because there is no DNA. The germline V gene has CDR1 SGHAT and CDR2 FQDESV (reference sequence). This CDR3 contains 12 residues. The CDR3 spells CASSGPAYEQFF.

This CDR3 reads CASSLAKSTGELFF. The gene calls are TRBV7-9 and TRBJ2-2. Per germline, CDR1 SEHNR and CDR2 FQNEAQ (reference sequence). The CDR3 covers 14 residues.

The chain recombines TRBV20-1 with TRBJ2-2; TCRdb reports TRBD1, a call that lacks DNA to check it against. CDR1 and CDR2 (germline): DFQATT, SNEGSKA (reference sequence). CDR3 length equals 14 residues. The CDR3 protein is CSATRQGRPGELFF.

This rearrangement joins TRBV20-1 to TRBJ1-4. The CDR3 runs to 12 residues. Germline V gives CDR1 DFQATT, CDR2 SNEGSKA (reference sequence). This CDR3 is CSARERVEKLFF.

V is TRBV5-5 and J is TRBJ2-4; TCRdb designates TRBD1, a call that cannot be tested without DNA. The CDR3 sequence is 14 residues long. Germline loops: CDR1 SGHKS, CDR2 YYEKEE (reference sequence). The CDR3: CASTDGTEFSSQYF.

The chain has TRBV18 and TRBJ2-7; TCRdb proposes TRBD2, but this gene call is untestable without DNA. CDR1 is KGHSH, CDR2 LQKENI, per germline. The CDR3 is made up of 14 amino acids. CDR3 loop: CASSPQERGYEQYF.

J is TRBJ2-5 and V is TRBV5-1; the D call of TRBD2 rests on TCRdb alone, since no DNA is present to check it. Germline V gene lookup returns CDR1 SGHRS and CDR2 YFSETQ. The CDR3 totals 18 residues. CDR3 sequence reads: CASSLGLAGAKSQETQYF.

V is TRBV5-6 and J is TRBJ2-7; TCRdb proposes TRBD1, but this gene call is untestable without DNA. This CDR3 region has 14 residues. Per the germline V gene, CDR1 is SGHDT and CDR2 is YYEEEE. Here the CDR3 reads CASSGTGNAYEQYF.

The V gene is TRBV7-2, the J gene TRBJ1-6; TCRdb's assignment of TRBD1 cannot be checked, as there is no DNA. There are 13 residues in the CDR3. Germline CDR1 SGHTA, CDR2 FQGNSA. The CDR3 loop is CASSGGQYSPLHF.